What follows are 22 T cell receptor beta chains derived from one specimen sequenced in a study of beta chain features in type 1 diabetes. The authors reverse transcribed all of the isolated RNA, so sequencing captured expressed TCRB transcripts. Method: immunoSEQ multiplex PCR; TCRdb's copy keeps in-frame clones and lacks some. This table holds 200,000 to 300,000 clones, roughly 20% found once. Antigen specificity for these receptors is unknown. Points from the study as a whole: A moderate, significant TCRB CDR3 shortening appeared in type 1 diabetes across four CD4+ subsets.

Sample: naive CD4+ T cells from blood. Receptors originate from a woman aged 40-49 years with type 1 diabetes.

The chain carries TRBV5-1 and TRBJ2-7; D is perhaps TRBD1 (6 bases). Looked up from germline, CDR1 is SGHRS and CDR2 is YFSETQ. The CDR3 runs to 15 residues. The V end was cut by 4 bases, the J end by 7 bases, with 21 bases between. CDR3 DNA: TGCGCCAGCAGCCCCGGGGACACGACCGTGAAGGAGCAGTACTTC. As protein: CASSPGDTTVKEQYF.

The chain has TRBV7-6 and TRBJ2-1; D is possibly TRBD1 (5 bases). Germline V lookup: CDR1 SGHVS, CDR2 FNYEAQ. V was clipped by 4 bases and J by 8 bases, with 15 bases between them. The CDR3 covers 14 residues. The DNA for the CDR3 is TGTGCCAGCAGCTGGGTCAGGGATCGGGATGAGCAGTTCTTC. Residues: CASSWVRDRDEQFF.

The chain is built from TRBV2 and TRBJ1-2; tentative D call: TRBD1 (5 bases). The V and J ends lost 2 bases and 6 bases respectively, with 13 bases between them. The CDR3 consists of 14 residues. Germline CDR1 SNHLY, CDR2 FYNNEI. The CDR3 is CASSELQDANGYTF. CDR3 nucleotide sequence: TGTGCCAGCAGTGAATTACAGGATGCGAATGGCTACACCTTC.

This clone was seen only a few times. This chain joins TRBV12-5 and TRBJ2-1; D not certain. Trimming cost V 0 bases and J 8 bases, with 8 bases left between them. Germline V gives CDR1 LGHNT, CDR2 FRNRAP. The length of the CDR3 is 13 residues. CDR3 loop: CASGLVPGDEQFF. The CDR3 DNA reads as TGTGCTAGTGGTTTGGTACCTGGAGATGAGCAGTTCTTC.

This chain joins TRBV7-2 and TRBJ2-5; 7 positions match TRBD1. Germline lookup yields CDR1 SGHTA and CDR2 FQGNSA. The CDR3 contains 15 residues. V shed 8 bases, J shed 0 bases, and the junction held 9 bases outside the gene matches. CDR3 in amino acids: CASGLLQGYQETQYF. CDR3 DNA sequence: TGTGCCAGCGGTTTATTACAGGGGTACCAAGAGACCCAGTACTTC.

This chain joins TRBV6-5 and TRBJ2-7, with TRBD2 identical over 12 bases. Germline values: CDR1 MNHEY, CDR2 SVGAGI. This CDR3 region has 15 residues. V lost 7 bases, J lost 2 bases, and 6 bases stayed unmatched. The chain's CDR3 is CASKRGTSGPYEQYF. The CDR3 DNA sequence: TGTGCCAGCAAACGAGGGACTAGCGGGCCCTACGAGCAGTACTTC.

This chain connects TRBV7-3 to TRBJ2-3, with 15 nucleotides matching TRBD2. CDR3 size: 16 residues. From germline, CDR1 is SGHTA and CDR2 FQGTGA. Trimming cost V 5 bases and J 4 bases; bases outside gene matches: 4. The CDR3 loop is CASSRTSGRAADTQYF. As DNA, the CDR3 is TGTGCCAGCAGCCGGACTAGCGGGAGGGCCGCAGATACGCAGTATTTT.

This chain links TRBV5-4 with TRBJ1-4; tentative D call: TRBD1 (5 bases). V dropped 1 base and J dropped 7 bases, with 14 bases sitting between them. This CDR3 contains 15 residues. Germline CDR1 SGHNT, CDR2 YYREEE (reference sequence). CDR3 bases: TGTGCCAGCAGCTTGTCAGGACAAGGGGTTGAAAAACTGTTTTTT. Protein product: CASSLSGQGVEKLFF.

The chain recombines TRBV30 with TRBJ1-1; D is unresolved. Germline values: CDR1 GTSNPN, CDR2 SVGIG (reference sequence). This CDR3 region has 11 residues. V gave up 3 bases and J gave up 5 bases, with 7 bases separating them. The CDR3, as DNA: TGTGCCTGGAGCGCTGAGACTGAAGCTTTCTTT. Its protein product is CAWSAETEAFF.

The table lists this clone with a few counts. This chain connects TRBV5-1 to TRBJ2-7, with a possible D match to TRBD1 (6 bases). V lost 6 bases to trimming and J lost 4 bases, with 11 bases between them. Looked up from germline, CDR1 is SGHRS and CDR2 is YFSETQ. The CDR3 sequence is 12 residues long. This CDR3 reads CASKDSPYEQYF. The CDR3 region has the DNA TGCGCCAGCAAGGACAGTCCTTACGAGCAGTACTTC.

The rearrangement links TRBV27 to TRBJ2-3; D not certain. The CDR3 loop spans 17 amino acids. V was pared by 0 bases and J by 4 bases, with 17 bases between. Germline loops: CDR1 MNHEY, CDR2 SMNVEV (reference sequence). DNA of the CDR3: TGTGCCAGCAGTTTATCGTTTTCGGTCCCTCCGGCAGATACGCAGTATTTT. This sequence encodes CASSLSFSVPPADTQYF.

In its sample, this clone was seen a few times. The chain has TRBV30 and TRBJ1-1; unclear D gene. Germline V gene lookup returns CDR1 GTSNPN and CDR2 SVGIG (reference sequence). The V end was cut by 5 bases, the J end by 3 bases, with 7 bases between. This CDR3 region has 11 residues. The CDR3 sequence is CAWARDTEAFF. The DNA for the CDR3 is TGTGCCTGGGCCCGGGACACTGAAGCTTTCTTT.

This clone has only a few counts. The chain's CDR3 is CASSLQQGQTGANVLTF. The CDR3 DNA follows: TGTGCCAGCTCACTACAACAGGGTCAGACTGGGGCCAACGTCCTGACTTTC. The V call is TRBV18, the J call TRBJ2-6, with D possibly matching TRBD1 (6 bases). V was clipped by 4 bases and J by 2 bases, with 15 bases between them. The CDR3 totals 17 residues. Germline V lookup: CDR1 KGHSH, CDR2 LQKENI.

This clone was observed a handful of times. V and J are TRBV9 and TRBJ2-1, with 9 nucleotides matching TRBD1. Germline V gene data show CDR1 as SGDLS and CDR2 as YYNGEE. The CDR3 consists of 15 residues. J lost 10 bases, V lost 3 bases, and 11 bases had no gene match. This chain's CDR3 is CASSAVDRGRQEQFF. CDR3 coding DNA: TGTGCCAGCAGCGCGGTGGACAGGGGCCGACAGGAGCAGTTCTTC. The whole variable domain, remainder taken from reference TRBV9 and TRBJ2-1, is DSGVTQTPKHLITATGQRVTLRCSPRSGDLSVYWYQQSLDQGLQFLIQYYNGEERAKGNILERFSAQQFPDLHSELNLSSLELGDSALYFCASSAVDRGRQEQFFGPGTRLTVL.

The gene calls are TRBV28 and TRBJ2-7; 9 bases match TRBD1. The CDR3 covers 14 residues. Germline V CDR1 and CDR2: MDHEN, SYDVKM. V lost 2 bases to trimming and J lost 4 bases; unmatched junction nucleotides: 3. CDR3 sequence (DNA): TGTGCCAGCAGTTTAGGACAGGGGAGATACGAGCAGTACTTC. This encodes CASSLGQGRYEQYF.

There are a few counts of this clone. The J gene is TRBJ2-1, the V gene TRBV4-2, with D perhaps TRBD2 (6 bases). Per germline, CDR1 LGHNA and CDR2 YNFKEQ. The CDR3 length is 16 residues. V was cut by 0 bases and J by 7 bases, with 16 bases left in between. The CDR3 sequence is CASSQDEEGVRNEQFF. The CDR3 DNA follows: TGTGCCAGCAGCCAAGATGAGGAGGGAGTGAGGAATGAGCAGTTCTTC.

This clone has a handful of counts. The gene calls are TRBV2 and TRBJ2-6; 8 bases fit TRBD1. This CDR3 has 17 amino acids. V lost 6 bases, J lost 2 bases, and 9 bases stayed unmatched. The germline gives CDR1 SNHLY, CDR2 FYNNEI. The CDR3 is CASRDRVAPPGANVLTF. CDR3 bases: TGTGCCAGCAGGGACAGGGTCGCCCCTCCTGGGGCCAACGTCCTGACTTTC.

There are a few counts of this clone. The rearrangement links TRBV12-5 to TRBJ2-1, with 8 bases that match TRBD1. The length of the CDR3 is 15 residues. Germline V CDR1 and CDR2: LGHNT, FRNRAP. The ends lost 5 bases at V and 5 bases at J; junction bases unmatched: 8. The CDR3: CASGPGQVGHNEQFF. CDR3 DNA sequence: TGTGCTAGTGGTCCGGGACAGGTCGGTCACAATGAGCAGTTCTTC.

J is TRBJ1-2 and V is TRBV7-2, with D maybe TRBD1 (5 bases). CDR1 SGHTA and CDR2 FQGNSA come from the germline V gene. The CDR3 loop spans 15 amino acids. Deletions cut 5 bases from V and 4 bases from J, with 17 bases between. CDR3 in DNA: TGTGCCAGCAGCCCATCAGGGAAAACATTCTATGGCTACACCTTC. It specifies CASSPSGKTFYGYTF. Variable domain in full (rest from reference TRBV7-2 and TRBJ1-2): GAGVSQSPSNKVTEKGKDVELRCDPISGHTALYWYRQSLGQGLEFLIYFQGNSAPDKSGLPSDRFSAERTGGSVSTLTIQRTQQEDSAVYLCASSPSGKTFYGYTFGSGTRLTVV.

This clone was seen more than once but under ten times. The V and J genes are TRBV5-4 and TRBJ2-3; TRBD1 aligns across 9 bases. Germline values: CDR1 SGHNT, CDR2 YYREEE (reference sequence). The V segment lost 4 bases and the J segment 3 bases; nucleotides outside the gene matches: 6. This CDR3 region has 15 residues. CDR3 DNA: TGTGCCAGCAGCCTGGAAGGGACAGGGACAGATACGCAGTATTTT. Translated, it gives CASSLEGTGTDTQYF.

This clone has a handful of counts. The V gene is TRBV5-1, the J gene TRBJ2-3, with 7 positions matching TRBD2. The CDR3 loop spans 15 amino acids. Germline V lookup: CDR1 SGHRS, CDR2 YFSETQ. Germline trimming cut 4 bases from V and 0 bases from J; bases unmatched to any gene: 5. CDR3 nucleotides: TGCGCCAGCAGCGTGACTAGCCAAAGCACAGATACGCAGTATTTT. This encodes CASSVTSQSTDTQYF.

This clone was observed a few times. The chain is built from TRBV7-3 and TRBJ2-5, with D unclear. The germline gives CDR1 SGHTA, CDR2 FQGTGA. This CDR3 spans 12 amino acids. Trimming left V 5 bases short and J 5 bases short, with 9 bases between. CDR3 nucleotide sequence: TGTGCCAGCAGCCAAGGAGACGAGACCCAGTACTTC. It yields the protein CASSQGDETQYF.